This T cell receptor (beta chain) originates from a study of a mutant IDH1 vaccine in newly diagnosed glioma. A remark on this clone: Its antigen is not known.

Notes on the study in general: The vaccine induced immune responses, and these occurred in around 93% of patients.

Repertoires were generated with immunoSEQ multiplex PCR, while TCRdb's copy carries only in-frame clones and drops some. The data contain approximately 28,000 clones, around 80% of them singletons. The CDR3 runs to 13 residues. Germline assignment: CDR1 MRHNA and CDR2 SNTAGT. Trimming removed 4 bases from V and 3 bases from J, with 10 bases in between. Indicated time point: week 23, last vaccination. Vaccine doses each comprised 300 ug of mutant IDH1 20-mer peptide, with topical imiquimod. The V gene is TRBV6-4, the J gene TRBJ2-7; no firm D call. The sequencing here drew on PBMCs, taken from a glioma patient whose treatment included an IDH1 peptide vaccine. This receptor was obtained from a woman aged 18 to 35 with glioma. CDR3: CASSGGLFYEQYF. The CDR3 region has the DNA TGTGCCAGCAGTGGCGGTCTGTTCTACGAGCAGTACTTC.